These 11 T cell receptor beta chains came from one sample sequenced in a study of blood T cell repertoires in COVID-19 (TCRdb year 2020). The library was made by the immunoSEQ multiplex PCR assay. In its TCRdb copy, this immuneACCESS table keeps in-frame sequences only and misses some clones. Where compared with another copy, unresolved V genes explain less than half of these, and the others have no known cause. The sample data list tens of thousands of clones, and approximately 88% of these were observed just once. About 3.6% of the sample is held by the ten biggest clonotypes. The specimen sequenced was peripheral blood. These receptors originate from a man aged 35-49 years with COVID-19, enrolled during active disease.

V gene TRBV14 combines with J gene TRBJ2-3; 10 bases are a match to TRBD2. V gave up 6 bases and J gave up 2 bases; unmatched junction bases: 5. CDR3 length equals 15 residues. Germline assignment: CDR1 SGHDN and CDR2 FVKESK. The CDR3 loop is CASRRTSGNTDTQYF. Here the CDR3 DNA reads TGTGCCAGCAGACGGACTAGCGGAAACACAGATACGCAGTATTTT.

This clone came up once. CDR3: CASSLLRAVYNEQFF. CDR3 nucleotide sequence: TGTGCCAGCAGCTTGTTGAGGGCCGTGTACAATGAGCAGTTCTTC. The rearrangement joins TRBV5-6 to TRBJ2-1, with D possibly TRBD2 on 5 matching bases. CDR1 is SGHDT, CDR2 YYEEEE, per germline. V was cut by 1 base and J by 4 bases, with 12 bases left in between. The CDR3 length is 15 residues.

The chain combines TRBV6-6 with TRBJ1-1, with 8 bases lining up with TRBD1. Per the germline V gene, CDR1 is MNHNY and CDR2 is SVGAGI (reference sequence). J gave up 5 bases and V 4 bases, and 3 bases lay outside the gene matches. The CDR3 is 13 amino acids. The CDR3: CASSSTGATEAFF. The CDR3, as DNA: TGTGCCAGCAGTTCGACAGGGGCGACTGAAGCTTTCTTT.

This clone was counted between two and nine times. This chain uses TRBV10-2 with TRBJ1-5; perhaps TRBD1 as D (6 bases). The length of the CDR3 is 15 residues. The germline V gene has CDR1 WSHSY and CDR2 SAAADI. Trimming pared 0 bases from V and 2 bases from J, leaving 8 bases between. The CDR3 region has the DNA TGCGCCAGCAGTGAGTCAGGGGGACGCAATCAGCCCCAGCATTTT. Translation: CASSESGGRNQPQHF.

V gene TRBV6-1 combines with J gene TRBJ1-4; no definite D call. V dropped 3 bases and J dropped 0 bases, with 2 bases sitting between them. The CDR3 runs to 13 residues. CDR1 MNHNS and CDR2 SASEGT come from the germline V gene. The CDR3 is CASSDTTNEKLFF. CDR3 nucleotide sequence: TGTGCCAGCAGTGACACAACTAATGAAAAACTGTTTTTT.

This clone was seen just once. The chain carries TRBV9 and TRBJ1-2; D is ambiguous. This CDR3 is 15 amino acids long. CDR1 is SGDLS, CDR2 YYNGEE, per germline. The V end was cut by 0 bases, the J end by 4 bases, with 13 bases between. DNA of the CDR3: TGTGCCAGCAGCGTAGAGGCAGGCGGGGTCTATGGCTACACCTTC. Protein sequence: CASSVEAGGVYGYTF.

The chain couples TRBV5-5 to TRBJ1-5; D not certain. The germline V gene has CDR1 SGHKS and CDR2 YYEKEE (reference sequence). Trimming stripped 0 bases from V and 3 bases from J, with 19 bases between. The CDR3 covers 18 residues. CDR3 in DNA: TGTGCCAGCAGCTTGGTGTTTCAGGCCGATATGAACAATCAGCCCCAGCATTTT. This gives the protein CASSLVFQADMNNQPQHF. The whole variable domain, remainder taken from reference TRBV5-5 and TRBJ1-5, is DAGVTQSPTHLIKTRGQQVTLRCSPISGHKSVSWYQQVLGQGPQFIFQYYEKEERGRGNFPDRFSARQFPNYSSELNVNALLLGDSALYLCASSLVFQADMNNQPQHFGDGTRLSIL.

The chain has TRBV21-1 and TRBJ1-1. TRBV21-1 is assigned pseudogene status. The CDR3 consists of 14 residues. For the CDR3, the DNA is TGTGCCAGGTTGGGTGGGGGGTTGAACACTGAAGCTTTCTTT. Translation gives CARLGGGLNTEAFF.

Details on this clone: The junction and the germline gene differ at one end; a read error may be behind it. V is TRBV2 and J is TRBJ2-7, with D possibly matching TRBD1 (6 bases). CDR3 size: 14 residues. In germline, CDR1 is SNHLY, CDR2 FYNNEI. CDR3 bases: TGTGCCAGCATTGCCAATGGGGGCTCCCACGAGCAGTACTTC. It specifies CASIANGGSHEQYF.

V gene TRBV28 combines with J gene TRBJ2-6; D possibly corresponds to TRBD2 (5 bases). Germline loops: CDR1 MDHEN, CDR2 SYDVKM. Trimming cost V 4 bases and J 0 bases, with 16 bases left between them. The CDR3 consists of 18 residues. The DNA of the CDR3 is TGTGCCAGCAGTTCGATGTATCTAGCTAGCTCTGGGGCCAACGTCCTGACTTTC. Protein sequence: CASSSMYLASSGANVLTF.

This sequence joins TRBV5-6 and TRBJ1-5; 9 bases match TRBD1. Unmatched junction bases numbered 10, after V lost 6 bases and J lost 6 bases. The germline CDR1 and CDR2 sequences are SGHDT and YYEEEE. The CDR3 has 15 amino acids. The CDR3 here is CASTKGTGLSQPQHF. The CDR3 coding sequence is TGTGCCAGCACCAAGGGGACAGGGTTGTCTCAGCCCCAGCATTTT.